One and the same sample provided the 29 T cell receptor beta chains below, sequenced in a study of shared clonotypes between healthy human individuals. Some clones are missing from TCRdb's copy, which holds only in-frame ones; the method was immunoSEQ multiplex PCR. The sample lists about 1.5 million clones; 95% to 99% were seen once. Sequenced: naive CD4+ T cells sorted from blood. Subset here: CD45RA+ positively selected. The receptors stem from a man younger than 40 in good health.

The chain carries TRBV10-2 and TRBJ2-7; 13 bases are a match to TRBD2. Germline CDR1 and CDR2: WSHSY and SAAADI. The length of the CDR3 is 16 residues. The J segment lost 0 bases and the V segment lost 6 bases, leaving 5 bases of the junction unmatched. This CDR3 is CASSTSGRAGSYEQYF. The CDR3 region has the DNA TGCGCCAGCAGCACTAGCGGGAGGGCCGGCTCCTACGAGCAGTACTTC.

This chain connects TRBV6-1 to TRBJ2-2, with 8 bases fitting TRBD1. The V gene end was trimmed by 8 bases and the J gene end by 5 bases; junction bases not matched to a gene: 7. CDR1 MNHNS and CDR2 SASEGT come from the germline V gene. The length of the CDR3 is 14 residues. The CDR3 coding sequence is TGTGCCAGCTCCCGACAGGGGAGAACCGGGGAGCTGTTTTTT. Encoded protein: CASSRQGRTGELFF.

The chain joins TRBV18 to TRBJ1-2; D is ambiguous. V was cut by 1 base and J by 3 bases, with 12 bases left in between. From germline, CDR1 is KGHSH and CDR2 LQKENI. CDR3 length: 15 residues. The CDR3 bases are TGTGCCAGCTCACCACAACGTCTACCCGACTATGGCTACACCTTC. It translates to CASSPQRLPDYGYTF.

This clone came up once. In DNA form, the CDR3 reads TGTGCCAGCAGTGTTAGCGGGAGGACAGATACGCAGTATTTT. It codes for CASSVSGRTDTQYF. The rearrangement joins TRBV6-4 to TRBJ2-3; 10 bases are a match to TRBD2. The CDR3 length is 14 residues. Germline V gives CDR1 MRHNA, CDR2 SNTAGT. With V trimmed by 4 bases and J by 3 bases, 1 base remained unmatched.

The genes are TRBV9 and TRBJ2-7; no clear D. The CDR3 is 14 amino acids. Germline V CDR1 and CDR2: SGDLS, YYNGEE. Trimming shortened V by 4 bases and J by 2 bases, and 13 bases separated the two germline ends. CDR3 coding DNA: TGTGCCAGCAGCACCCAGGCGGAAACCTACGAGCAGTACTTC. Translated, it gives CASSTQAETYEQYF.

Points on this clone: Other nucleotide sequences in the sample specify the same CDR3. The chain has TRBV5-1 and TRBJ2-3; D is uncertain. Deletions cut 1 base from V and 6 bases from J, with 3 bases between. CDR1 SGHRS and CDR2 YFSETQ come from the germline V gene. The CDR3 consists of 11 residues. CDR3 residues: CASSLYDTQYF. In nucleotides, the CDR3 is TGCGCCAGCAGCTTGTACGATACGCAGTATTTT.

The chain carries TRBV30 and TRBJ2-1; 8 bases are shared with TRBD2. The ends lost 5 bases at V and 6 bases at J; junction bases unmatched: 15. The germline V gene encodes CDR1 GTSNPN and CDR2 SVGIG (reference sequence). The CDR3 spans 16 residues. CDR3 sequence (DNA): TGTGCCTGGGGCCAGGGAGGTAGCGGGACCACCAATGAGCAGTTCTTC. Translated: CAWGQGGSGTTNEQFF.

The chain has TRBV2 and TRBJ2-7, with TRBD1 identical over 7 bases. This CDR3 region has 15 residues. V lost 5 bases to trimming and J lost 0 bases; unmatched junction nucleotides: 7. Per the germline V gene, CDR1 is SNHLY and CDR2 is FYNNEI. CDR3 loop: CASSKRTGNSYEQYF. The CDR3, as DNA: TGTGCCAGCAGTAAGAGGACAGGAAACTCCTACGAGCAGTACTTC.

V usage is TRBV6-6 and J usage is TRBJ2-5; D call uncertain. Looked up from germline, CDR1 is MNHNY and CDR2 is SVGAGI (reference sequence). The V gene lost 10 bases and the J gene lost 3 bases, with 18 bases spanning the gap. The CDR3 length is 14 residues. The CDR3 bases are TGTGCCATCTCGGACCGATCCGTAAAAGAGACCCAGTACTTC. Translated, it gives CAISDRSVKETQYF.

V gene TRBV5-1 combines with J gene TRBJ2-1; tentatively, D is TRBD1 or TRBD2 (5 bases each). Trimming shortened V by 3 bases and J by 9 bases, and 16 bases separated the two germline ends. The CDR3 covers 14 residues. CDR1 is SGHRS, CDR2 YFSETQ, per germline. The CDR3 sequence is CASSSGEPGTEQFF. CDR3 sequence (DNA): TGCGCCAGCAGCTCAGGAGAGCCGGGGACTGAGCAGTTCTTC.

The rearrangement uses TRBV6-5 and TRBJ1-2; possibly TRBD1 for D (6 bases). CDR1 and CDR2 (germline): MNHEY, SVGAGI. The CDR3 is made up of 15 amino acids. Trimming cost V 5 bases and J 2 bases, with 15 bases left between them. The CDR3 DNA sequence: TGTGCCAGCAGTCGGACAGTAGGCATAAACTATGGCTACACCTTC. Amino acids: CASSRTVGINYGYTF.

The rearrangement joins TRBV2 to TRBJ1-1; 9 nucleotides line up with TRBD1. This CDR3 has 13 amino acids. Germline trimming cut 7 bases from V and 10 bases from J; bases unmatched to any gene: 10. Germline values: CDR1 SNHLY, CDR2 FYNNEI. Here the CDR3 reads CASMGTGRLLAFF. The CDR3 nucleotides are TGTGCCAGCATGGGGACAGGGAGGTTGTTAGCTTTCTTT.

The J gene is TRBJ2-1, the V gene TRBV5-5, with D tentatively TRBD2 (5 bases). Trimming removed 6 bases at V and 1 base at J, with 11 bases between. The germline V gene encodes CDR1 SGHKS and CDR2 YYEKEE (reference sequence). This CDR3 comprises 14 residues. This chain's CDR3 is CASTGLGSYNEQFF. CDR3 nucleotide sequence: TGTGCCAGCACGGGGTTGGGTTCCTACAATGAGCAGTTCTTC. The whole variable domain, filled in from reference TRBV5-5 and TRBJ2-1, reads DAGVTQSPTHLIKTRGQQVTLRCSPISGHKSVSWYQQVLGQGPQFIFQYYEKEERGRGNFPDRFSARQFPNYSSELNVNALLLGDSALYLCASTGLGSYNEQFFGPGTRLTVL.

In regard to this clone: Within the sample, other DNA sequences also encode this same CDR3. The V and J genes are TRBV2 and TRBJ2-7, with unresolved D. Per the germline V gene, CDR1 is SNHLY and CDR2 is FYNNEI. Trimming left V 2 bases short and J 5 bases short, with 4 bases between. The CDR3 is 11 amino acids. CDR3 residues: CASSERHEQYF. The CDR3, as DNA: TGTGCCAGCAGTGAAAGGCACGAGCAGTACTTC.

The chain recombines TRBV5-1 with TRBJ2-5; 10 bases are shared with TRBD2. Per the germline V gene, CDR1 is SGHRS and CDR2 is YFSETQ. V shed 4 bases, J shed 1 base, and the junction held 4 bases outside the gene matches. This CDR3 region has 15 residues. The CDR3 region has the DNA TGCGCCAGCAGCCCTAGACTAGCGGGCCAAGAGACCCAGTACTTC. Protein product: CASSPRLAGQETQYF.

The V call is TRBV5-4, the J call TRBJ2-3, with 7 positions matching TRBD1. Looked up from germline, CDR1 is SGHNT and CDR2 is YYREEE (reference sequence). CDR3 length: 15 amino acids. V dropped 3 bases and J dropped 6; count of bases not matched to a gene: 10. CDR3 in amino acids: CASSSARDSRDTQYF. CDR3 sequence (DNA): TGTGCCAGCAGCTCCGCCCGGGACAGCAGGGATACGCAGTATTTT.

DNA of the CDR3: TGCGCCAGCAGCTTGGAGATCACAGTTAACCAGTACACCTTC. Encoded protein: CASSLEITVNQYTF. The rearrangement joins TRBV5-1 to TRBJ1-2; D ambiguous. With 0 bases removed from V and 11 bases from J, the gap between germline ends came to 17 bases. Germline V gives CDR1 SGHRS, CDR2 YFSETQ. The CDR3 is made up of 14 amino acids.

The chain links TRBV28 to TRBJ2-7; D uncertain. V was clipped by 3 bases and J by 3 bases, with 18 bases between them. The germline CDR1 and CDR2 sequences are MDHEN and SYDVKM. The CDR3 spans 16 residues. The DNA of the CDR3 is TGTGCCAGCAGTTTTGATTCCAGATCCCCCTTCTACGAGCAGTACTTC. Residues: CASSFDSRSPFYEQYF.

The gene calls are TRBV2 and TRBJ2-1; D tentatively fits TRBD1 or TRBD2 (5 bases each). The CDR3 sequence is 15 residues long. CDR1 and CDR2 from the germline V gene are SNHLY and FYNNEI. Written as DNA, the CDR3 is TGTGTCCAGCAACCCGGGACCGACTCCTACAATGAGCAGTTCTTC. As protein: CVQQPGTDSYNEQFF.

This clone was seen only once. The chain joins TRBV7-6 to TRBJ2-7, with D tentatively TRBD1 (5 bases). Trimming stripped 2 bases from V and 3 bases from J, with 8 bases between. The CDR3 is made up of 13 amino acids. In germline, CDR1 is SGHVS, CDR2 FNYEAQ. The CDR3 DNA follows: TGTGCCAGCAGCTTATCAGGGATCTACGAGCAGTACTTC. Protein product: CASSLSGIYEQYF.

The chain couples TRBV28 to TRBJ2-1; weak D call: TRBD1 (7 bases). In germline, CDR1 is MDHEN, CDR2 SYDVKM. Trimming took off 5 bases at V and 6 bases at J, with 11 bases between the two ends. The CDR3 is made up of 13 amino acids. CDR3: CASSRRGLNEQFF. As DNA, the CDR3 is TGTGCCAGCAGTAGGAGGGGGCTCAATGAGCAGTTCTTC. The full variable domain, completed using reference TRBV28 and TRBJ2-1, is DVKVTQSSRYLVKRTGEKVFLECVQDMDHENMFWYRQDPGLGLRLIYFSYDVKMKEKGDIPEGYSVSREKKERFSLILESASTNQTSMYLCASSRRGLNEQFFGPGTRLTVL.

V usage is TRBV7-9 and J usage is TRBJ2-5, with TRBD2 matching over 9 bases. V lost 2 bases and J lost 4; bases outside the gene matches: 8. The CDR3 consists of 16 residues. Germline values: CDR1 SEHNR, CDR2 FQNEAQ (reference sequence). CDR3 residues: CASSLRLAGFIETQYF. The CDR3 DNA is TGTGCCAGCAGCTTAAGGCTAGCGGGATTTATAGAGACCCAGTACTTC.

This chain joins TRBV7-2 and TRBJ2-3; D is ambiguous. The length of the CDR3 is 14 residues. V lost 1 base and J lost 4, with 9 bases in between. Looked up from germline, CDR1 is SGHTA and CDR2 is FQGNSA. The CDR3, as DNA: TGTGCCAGCAGCTTAGATCGGTTGGCAGATACGCAGTATTTT. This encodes CASSLDRLADTQYF.

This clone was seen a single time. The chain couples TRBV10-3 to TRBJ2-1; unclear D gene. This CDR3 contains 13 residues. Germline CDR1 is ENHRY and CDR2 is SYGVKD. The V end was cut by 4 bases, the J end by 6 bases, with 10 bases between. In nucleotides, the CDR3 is TGTGCCATCAGTGCATCGGGTAGCAATGAGCAGTTCTTC. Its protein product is CAISASGSNEQFF.

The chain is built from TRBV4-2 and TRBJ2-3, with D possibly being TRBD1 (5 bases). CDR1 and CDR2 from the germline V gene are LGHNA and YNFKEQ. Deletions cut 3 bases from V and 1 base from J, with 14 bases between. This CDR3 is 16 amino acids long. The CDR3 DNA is TGTGCCAGCAGCCACCGACTTGGGGCGGGCACAGATACGCAGTATTTT. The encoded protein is CASSHRLGAGTDTQYF.

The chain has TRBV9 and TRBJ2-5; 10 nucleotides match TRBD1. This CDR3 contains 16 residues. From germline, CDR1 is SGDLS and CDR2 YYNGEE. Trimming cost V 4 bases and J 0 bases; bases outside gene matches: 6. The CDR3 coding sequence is TGTGCCAGCAGCTCGCGGACAGGGGGGTACCAAGAGACCCAGTACTTC. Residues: CASSSRTGGYQETQYF.

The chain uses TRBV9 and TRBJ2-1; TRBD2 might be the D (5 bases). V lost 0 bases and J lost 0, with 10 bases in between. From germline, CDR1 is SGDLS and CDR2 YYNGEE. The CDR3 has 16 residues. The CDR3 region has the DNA TGTGCCAGCAGCGTAGATGGGGAGAGCTCCTACAATGAGCAGTTCTTC. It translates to CASSVDGESSYNEQFF.

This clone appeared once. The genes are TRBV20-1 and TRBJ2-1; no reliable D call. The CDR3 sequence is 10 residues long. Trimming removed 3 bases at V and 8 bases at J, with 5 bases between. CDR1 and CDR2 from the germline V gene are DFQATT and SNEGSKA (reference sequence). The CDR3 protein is CSASFHEQFF. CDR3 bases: TGCAGTGCTAGTTTCCATGAGCAGTTCTTC.

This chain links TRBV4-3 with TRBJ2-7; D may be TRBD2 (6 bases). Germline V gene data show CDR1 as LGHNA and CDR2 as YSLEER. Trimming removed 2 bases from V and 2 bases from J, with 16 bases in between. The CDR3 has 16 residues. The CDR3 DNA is TGCGCCAGCAGCCAATTCTCCGGGACTGCTACCTACGAGCAGTACTTC. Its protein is CASSQFSGTATYEQYF.